The present entry profiles one T cell receptor beta chain with its context. The antigen it binds to is not known. The record has no base qualities; no much larger clone is one base away. The sample is drawn from a study of blood T cell repertoires in COVID-19 (dated by TCRdb to 2018 to 2020). Describing the broader study: Collaborator samples came from the United States, Italy and Spain and covered acute and convalescent phases of COVID-19. The material from the prospective study consisted of cDNA or gDNA derived from T cells, B-cell-depleted T cells, or PBMCs. Deeply sampled blood TCRbeta repertoires from subjects exposed to, actively infected with, or recovered from COVID-19 were included in the dataset. The repertoires were released in a freely available public database intended as a resource for research on the immune response to SARS-CoV-2. Samples were obtained from the ongoing ImmuneRACE study (first 160 participants) and from about 1,300 subjects provided by 6 global collaborators. The sample metadata nearly always contained a de-identified subject ID, COVID-19 status, age in years and sex. Where available, HLA class I and class II types were obtained from metadata supplied by the sample provider rather than from assay-based typing. Overall results and qualifications from the work: How much clinical and demographic metadata was included differed by source and by participant, and the metadata was provided uncurated.

Inclusive of the bounding cysteine and phenylalanine, the CDR3 is 16 residues long. Only the CDR3 DNA is retained, 48 bases long and in frame from the first base. The V and J ends are trimmed by 0 bases and 0 bases, leaving 12 bases between them. Reading the germline V gene gives CDR1 MNHEY and CDR2 SVGEGT. Enrolling through a virtual design, the prospective study's participants ranged in age from roughly 18 to 89 years and lived across roughly 24 United States geographic areas. To assign participants to cohorts, the prospective study relied on clinical history that participants themselves reported in a screening survey and a study questionnaire. In the prospective study, whole blood, serum and a nasopharyngeal or oropharyngeal swab were collected from each participant by mobile phlebotomists. Over a roughly 2-month period, participants in the prospective study had the option of providing additional blood draws and questionnaires. Before DNA extraction, blood samples from the prospective study were shipped at room temperature or frozen.

The immunoSEQ Assay, a bias-controlled multiplex PCR, was used to amplify TCRbeta CDR3 regions from genomic DNA. The paper's data handling went like this. The number of nucleated cells in each sample was estimated by amplification of reference gene primers within the assay. Sequence reads were collapsed and filtered to measure the absolute abundance of every unique TCRbeta CDR3 rearrangement. For each sample, productive Simpson clonality was calculated by taking the square root of Simpson's diversity index across productive rearrangements. TCRdb holds this immuneACCESS table with in-frame rearrangements only. Some clones are missing; in checked studies, unresolved V genes explain under half, and the rest has no known cause. The V and J calls and clone size were taken over from that table, and D and trimming were inferred from the DNA. The sample table lists around 130,000 clones, roughly four fifths of them with a count of one. The ten largest account for approximately 3.6% of the sample.

The V and J genes are TRBV6-2 or TRBV6-3 and TRBJ2-7; TRBD1 is a possible D gene, resting on 5 matching bases. The specimen was PBMCs or T cells enriched from blood (not recorded which). The receptor comes from a woman between 45 and 60 years old with acute COVID-19. CDR3 loop: CASSYSPRQFSYEQYF. The DNA sequence is TGTGCCAGCAGTTACTCTCCCCGACAGTTCTCCTACGAGCAGTACTTC.